This T cell receptor beta chain was documented in a study of shared clonotypes between healthy human individuals. Findings and limits, study-wide: The represented genetic and exposure-history diversity was limited by the small number of donors. Sampling included only blood; tissue repertoires likely differ.

A remark on this clone: Its antigen is undetermined.

Sequencing was performed with immunoSEQ multiplex PCR; in TCRdb, only in-frame clones are kept and a portion is missing. The data show about 510,000 clones, 60% to 85% seen once. Caucasian adults living in Nashville, Tennessee, provided all samples. Germline V gene sequence: CDR1 LNHNV, CDR2 YYDKDF (reference sequence). CDR3 length: 17 amino acids. Trimming took 3 bases from V and 0 from J, leaving 12 bases between them. The chain employs TRBV15 and TRBJ2-6; D possibly uses TRBD1 or TRBD2 (5 bases each). The TCR originated in a woman in her thirties or forties in good health. Some clones in this sample may be carry-over from other donors' samples. The sample consisted of PBMCs. The CDR3 loop reads CATSRRGSGSGANVLTF. The CDR3 DNA is TGTGCCACCAGCAGGAGGGGCAGTGGCTCTGGGGCCAACGTCCTGACTTTC.